This is a list of T cell receptor beta chains from one sample in a study of blood T cell repertoires in COVID-19. The assay was immunoSEQ multiplex PCR, and TCRdb's table has in-frame clones only and misses some. Of about 230,000 clones in the sample, less than 85% were seen once. Input material: PBMCs or T cells enriched from blood (not recorded which). These receptors originate from a man aged 55 to 70 who had recovered from COVID-19. The CDR3 runs from the conserved cysteine through the conserved F or W. A D gene is named only where the DNA matches it firmly. The listing skips clone size in some rows; elsewhere it reads once, few, many or a size class.

D gene,clone size,V gene,J gene,CDR3 DNA,CDR3 protein
TRBD1,.,TRBV30,TRBJ2-3,TGTGCCTGGAGTTTCGGGACAGGGGGCCGCACAGATACGCAGTATTTT,CAWSFGTGGRTDTQYF
.,few,TRBV5-4,TRBJ1-4,TGTGCCAGCAGCTTGGGAGGAGCAACTAATGAAAAACTGTTTTTT,CASSLGGATNEKLFF
.,.,TRBV6-5,TRBJ1-2,TGTGCCAGCAGTTCAACAATTACAGGGTACGGCTACACCTTC,CASSSTITGYGYTF
.,.,TRBV7-2,TRBJ1-3,TGTGCCAGCAGCATACAGGGAGGAAACACCATATATTTT,CASSIQGGNTIYF
TRBD1,.,TRBV3-1/TRBV3-2,TRBJ1-1,TGTGCCAGCAGCCGCCCCGGGACAGGGTTCACCCCTGAAGCTTTCTTT,CASSRPGTGFTPEAFF
.,.,TRBV11-2,TRBJ1-3,TGTGCCAGCATAGTGGATGGCAGGGCTGGAAACACCATATATTTT,CASIVDGRAGNTIYF
.,.,TRBV11-3,TRBJ2-2,TGTGCCAGCAGCCCTAGGGGGATCAACACCGGGGAGCTGTTTTTT,CASSPRGINTGELFF
.,.,TRBV12-1,TRBJ2-7,TGTGCCAGCAGCTGCGCAGGGGGCAGGGACTGCGAGCAGTACTTC,CASSCAGGRDCEQYF
.,.,TRBV10-2,TRBJ1-1,TGCGCCAGCAGTTTTAGTGGACCGGGATATACTGAAGCTTTCTTT,CASSFSGPGYTEAFF
.,.,TRBV29-1,TRBJ1-5,TGCAGCGTTGGCGGGGGTGTGGGTCAGCCCCAGCATTTT,CSVGGGVGQPQHF
.,.,TRBV7-9,TRBJ2-4,TGTGCCAGCAGCTTTTGTGGGGGGGCCGTATTTTGCATTCAGTACTTC,CASSFCGGAVFCIQYF
.,few,TRBV5-1,TRBJ2-5,TGCGCCAGCAGCTTGGCTACAGGGGGGGAGGAGACCCAGTACTTC,CASSLATGGEETQYF
TRBD1,.,TRBV18,TRBJ2-7,TGTGCCAGCTCACCAGCTTCAGGGGGCGGCAACTACGAGCAGTACTTC,CASSPASGGGNYEQYF
.,.,TRBV6-1,TRBJ1-3,TGTGCCAGCAGTGATGGGCCCAAGTTCTCTTTCTCTGGAAACACCATATATTTT,CASSDGPKFSFSGNTIYF
TRBD1,.,TRBV3-1/TRBV3-2,TRBJ1-2,TGTGCCAGCAGCCAAGAGGGCACCCGACAGGGGTCGGGCTATGGCTACACCTTC,CASSQEGTRQGSGYGYTF
.,once,TRBV9,TRBJ1-1,TGTGCCGGCCAAACAGGGATGAACACTGAAGCTTTCTTT,CAGQTGMNTEAFF
TRBD2,.,TRBV11-3,TRBJ2-5,TGTGCCAGCAGCCCGACGGGACTAGCGGGGGTTGAGACCCAGTACTTC,CASSPTGLAGVETQYF
TRBD1,.,TRBV9,TRBJ2-5,TGTGCCAGCAGCGTCCTACAGGGGGCTCAAGAGACCCAGTACTTC,CASSVLQGAQETQYF
TRBD2,.,TRBV5-6,TRBJ2-3,TGTGCCAGCAGCTTCAGGAGCGGGGGTACAGATACGCAGTATTTT,CASSFRSGGTDTQYF
.,.,TRBV7-8,TRBJ1-6,TGTGCCAGCAGCTTATTGGTTCAGGGTAACTCACCCCTCCACTTT,CASSLLVQGNSPLHF
.,.,TRBV4-2,TRBJ2-7,TGTGCCAGCAGCCAAGATCGAAGGGTAACAGGACCCCTTTCCTACGAGCAGTACTTC,CASSQDRRVTGPLSYEQYF
.,.,TRBV7-2,TRBJ2-7,TGTGCCAGCAGCTTCCAGCAGGGGCCATCCTACGAGCAGTACTTC,CASSFQQGPSYEQYF
.,.,TRBV6-1,TRBJ2-1,TGTGCCAGCAGTGAATTGCGGGCCAGGGGAAATGAGCAGTTCTTC,CASSELRARGNEQFF
.,.,TRBV6-5,TRBJ1-6,TGTGCCAGCAGTTTAGACAACTCCTATAATTCACCCCTCCACTTT,CASSLDNSYNSPLHF
TRBD1,.,TRBV27,TRBJ1-1,TGTGCCACCTCATGGGGGGCGACAGGGGCGAACACTGAAGCTTTCTTT,CATSWGATGANTEAFF
.,few,TRBV6-6,TRBJ1-1,TGTGCCAGCAGTCGTCGACAAGTACAGGGAGATGAAGCTTTCTTT,CASSRRQVQGDEAFF
.,once,TRBV20-1,TRBJ2-7,TGCAGTGCTCCAGGGCTGGGTGAGCAGTACTTC,CSAPGLGEQYF
TRBD1,.,TRBV5-1,TRBJ1-1,TGCGCCAGCAGCAAATCCTCAGGGGGAGACGAAGCTTTCTTT,CASSKSSGGDEAFF
.,.,TRBV11-3,TRBJ2-1,TGTGCCAGCAGCCCGACACACGGCGAGCAGTTCTTC,CASSPTHGEQFF
.,.,TRBV5-4,TRBJ1-3,TGTGCCAGCCCTCCTCCCGAGGCGTACTCTGGAAACACCATATATTTT,CASPPPEAYSGNTIYF
TRBD1,.,TRBV3-1/TRBV3-2,TRBJ2-5,TGTGCCAGCAGCCCACAGACAGGGGGCCGGGGAGAGACCCAGTACTTC,CASSPQTGGRGETQYF
.,.,TRBV6-2/TRBV6-3,TRBJ1-2,TGTGCCAGCAGCACTACAGGGAACTATGGCTACACCTTC,CASSTTGNYGYTF
.,.,TRBV19,TRBJ1-5,TGTGCCAGTAGTACAACATTGATTGGCAATCAGCCCCAGCATTTT,CASSTTLIGNQPQHF
.,.,TRBV10-3,TRBJ1-3,TGTGCCATCAGTTCCGGGACAAACTCTGGAAACACCATATATTTT,CAISSGTNSGNTIYF
TRBD1,few,TRBV5-1,TRBJ2-1,TGCGCCAGCAGCTTGGACCGACAGGGTTTAGAGCAGTTCTTC,CASSLDRQGLEQFF
TRBD1,.,TRBV3-1/TRBV3-2,TRBJ2-3,TGTGCCAGCAGTCGCGACAGGGGCTGGGCAGATACGCAGTATTTT,CASSRDRGWADTQYF
.,.,TRBV11-2,TRBJ1-3,TGTGCCAGCCGCTCCACGGGAGTCTCTGGAAACACCATATATTTT,CASRSTGVSGNTIYF
.,.,TRBV30,TRBJ1-6,TGTGCCTGGAGGAGGGGGTTTGGTTTCTTCGATAATTCACCCCTCCACTTT,CAWRRGFGFFDNSPLHF
TRBD1,.,TRBV12-3/TRBV12-4,TRBJ1-2,TGTGCCAGCAGTTTGACAGGGGACTATGGCTACACCTTC,CASSLTGDYGYTF
.,.,TRBV6-2/TRBV6-3,TRBJ2-7,TGTGCCAGCAGTTGGACAGTCCCGGTTGGCGAGCAGTACTTC,CASSWTVPVGEQYF
.,.,TRBV5-1,TRBJ2-2,TGCGCCAGCAGCTTGGATGGACAGACCCACACCGGGGAGCTGTTTTTT,CASSLDGQTHTGELFF
.,.,TRBV6-5,TRBJ2-2,TGTGCCAGCAGTTACGAGACCGGGGAGCTGTTTTTT,CASSYETGELFF
.,.,TRBV13,TRBJ1-2,TGTGCCAGCAGCTTAGGGTACAGGGAAAGTGGCTACACCTTC,CASSLGYRESGYTF
TRBD2,.,TRBV11-2,TRBJ2-3,TGTGCCAGCAGCCTAGGACTAGCAACAGATACGCAGTATTTT,CASSLGLATDTQYF
TRBD2,.,TRBV5-1,TRBJ2-1,TGCGCCAGCAGCTTCGGGACTAGCGGGGTATATGAGCAGTTCTTC,CASSFGTSGVYEQFF
.,.,TRBV19,TRBJ2-2,TGTGCCAGCACTACACGGTCCGGGGAGCTGTTTTTT,CASTTRSGELFF
.,.,TRBV6-5,TRBJ1-2,TGTGTCAGCAGTCCTCAGGGAGGCGACTATGGCTACACCTTC,CVSSPQGGDYGYTF
TRBD2,.,TRBV10-2,TRBJ2-5,TGCGCCAGCGCTAAGGGAGGGTTGGGAGAGACCCAGTACTTC,CASAKGGLGETQYF
.,.,TRBV7-6,TRBJ2-2,TGTGCCAGCAGTCATGGGACTTTCGGCGGGGAGCTGTTTTTT,CASSHGTFGGELFF
.,.,TRBV27,TRBJ1-2,TGTGCCAGCTGCTACAGGGATCCCAACTATGGCTACACCTTC,CASCYRDPNYGYTF
TRBD1,.,TRBV7-9,TRBJ1-1,TGTGCCAGCAGCACGGACAGGTTACGGAACACTGAAGCTTTCTTT,CASSTDRLRNTEAFF
TRBD1,.,TRBV2,TRBJ2-6,TGTGCCAGCAGTCATGGGACAGGGGGGTTAGGTGGGGCCAACGTCCTGACTTTC,CASSHGTGGLGGANVLTF
.,.,TRBV19,TRBJ1-5,TGTGCCAGTAGTACAAGCGTAGGTCAGCCCCAGCATTTT,CASSTSVGQPQHF
.,.,TRBV9,TRBJ1-1,TGTGCCACCCGCAGGGTCACTGAAGCTTTCTTT,CATRRVTEAFF
TRBD2,few,TRBV7-8,TRBJ2-1,TGTGCCAGCAGCTTAGTCGGTAGCGGGGGAAACAATGAGCAGTTCTTC,CASSLVGSGGNNEQFF